This record looks at one TCR beta chain sequence and its context. This clonotype was picked up a small number of times. Its antigen is currently not known. Base qualities are not recorded, but no much larger clone differs from it by a single base. Sequencing took place on an Illumina NovaSeq 6000. TCRalpha and TCRbeta cDNA libraries were constructed by 5'RACE with constant-segment primers, with sample barcodes and unique molecular identifiers being introduced. RNA was extracted from every sample with Trizol reagent. Amplification of the libraries took two PCR steps, and the second step added a second sample barcode plus Illumina TruSeq adapters. Sequencing of the libraries was done on an Illumina NovaSeq, producing 2 x 150 bp paired-end reads. Under the source paper's analysis protocol: With migec v1.2.7, reads were demultiplexed and then collapsed into UMI-guided consensus sequences. Using mixcr v2.1.11, UMI consensuses were aligned to TRA and TRB V and J templates and then assembled into clonotypes. A clonotype was counted as expanded or contracted only when both edgeR and NoisET called the clonotype significant, with the noise models trained on biological replicates. For edgeR calls, the thresholds were a false discovery rate-adjusted p below 0.01 and a log2 fold-change of 1. As an exploratory analysis of dynamics, PCA with hierarchical clustering was applied to max-normalized trajectories of the 1000 most abundant clonotypes. The CD4 or CD8 phenotype of responding clones was assigned using the separately sequenced CD4+ and CD8+ repertoires. TCRdb reworked the public reads: Q25 trimming with fastp, MiXCR clone assembly, productive beta chains retained. Entries that share a CDR3 protein sequence are merged under the most common genes and DNA. The V and J calls here are based on TCRdb, not the publication. This sample gives about 350,000 distinct CDR3 sequences in total; around 15% of them show up just once. The ten top clones hold 22% of the sample.

The data derive from a study of T-cell memory formation after mild COVID-19 (dated by TCRdb to the early 2020s). In terms of the full investigation: TCR sequence clusters from the two donors were largely donor specific. In two donors, T-cell clones that expanded and contracted after mild COVID-19 were followed by sequencing TCRalpha and TCRbeta repertoires longitudinally. Two young, previously healthy adult volunteers, one female and one male, were included in the cohort. What the research found in general, with its limitations: Contracting CD4+ clones were located mainly in the CM and EM memory subsets, whereas CD8+ clones were found to be enriched in EMRA. Balanced CD4/CD8 phenotypes were observed for clones contracting from day 15 to 85, whereas a bias towards CD4+ was observed for a second wave of clones expanding from day 15 to 37. SARS-CoV-2 specificity was not confirmed for the second-wave clones peaking on day 37. Only two mild cases were covered by the study, and larger cohorts that include severe cases with pre-infection samples were considered necessary. The detection of some responding clones in pre-infection memory suggests that pre-existing cross-reactive memory T cells joined the SARS-CoV-2 response.

Ficoll-Paque density gradient centrifugation was used to isolate PBMCs. The sequencing input was PBMCs or a T cell subset sorted from them (not recorded which). The TCR originated in a man aged 18 to 30 who had mild COVID-19 (a few samples of this study predate the infection). The sample titles of this study are shuffled in the database, so cell type and time point are left out; the donor was told from shared clones.

At the DNA level, the sequence is TGTGCCAGCAGTTCATCAGGAGGAAACGTTGAAAAACTGTTTTTT. Its product reads: CASSSSGGNVEKLFF. The receptor chain draws on TRBV12-3 or TRBV12-4 and TRBJ1-4; the D gene is unclear. V is clipped by 4 bases and J by 7 bases, and the sequence between their germline boundaries is 16 bases long. The CDR3, from cysteine to phenylalanine, totals 15 residues. Just the 45-base CDR3 DNA is kept, in frame starting at base 1.